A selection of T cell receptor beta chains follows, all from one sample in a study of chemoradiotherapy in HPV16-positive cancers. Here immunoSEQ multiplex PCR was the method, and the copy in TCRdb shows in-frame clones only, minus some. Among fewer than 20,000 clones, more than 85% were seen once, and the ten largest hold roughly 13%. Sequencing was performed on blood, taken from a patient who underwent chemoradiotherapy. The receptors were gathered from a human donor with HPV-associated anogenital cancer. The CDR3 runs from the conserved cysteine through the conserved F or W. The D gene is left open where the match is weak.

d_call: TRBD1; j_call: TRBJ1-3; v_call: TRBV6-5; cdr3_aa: CASSLTGSGNTIYF; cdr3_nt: TGTGCCAGCAGTCTGACAGGGTCTGGAAACACCATATATTTT
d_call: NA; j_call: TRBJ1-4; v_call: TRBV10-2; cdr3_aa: CASSLRGEKLFF; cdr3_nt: TGCGCCAGCAGTCTGAGGGGGGAAAAACTGTTTTTT
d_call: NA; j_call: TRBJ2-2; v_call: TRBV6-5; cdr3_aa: CASRRRQVGELFF; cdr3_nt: TGTGCCAGCAGACGAAGACAGGTCGGGGAGCTGTTTTTT
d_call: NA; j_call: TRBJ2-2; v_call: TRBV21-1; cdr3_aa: CASSKAIKQGRGTGELFF; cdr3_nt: TGTGCCAGCAGCAAAGCAATTAAGCAGGGAAGGGGCACCGGGGAGCTGTTTTTT
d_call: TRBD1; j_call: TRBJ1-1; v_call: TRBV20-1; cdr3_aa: CSARLTGVVF; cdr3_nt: TGCAGTGCACGACTCACAGGGGTGGTCTTT
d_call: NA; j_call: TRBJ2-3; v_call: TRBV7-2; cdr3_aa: CASSSGLSTDTQYF; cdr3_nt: TGTGCCAGCAGCAGCGGGCTCTCCACAGATACGCAGTATTTT
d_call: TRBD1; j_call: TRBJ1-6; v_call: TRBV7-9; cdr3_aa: CASDRGNDNSPLHF; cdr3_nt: TGTGCCAGCGACAGGGGAAATGATAATTCACCCCTCCACTTT
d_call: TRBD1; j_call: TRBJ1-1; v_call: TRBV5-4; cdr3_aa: CASSLGTGGNTEAFF; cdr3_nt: TGTGCCAGCAGCTTGGGTACAGGGGGGAACACTGAAGCTTTCTTT
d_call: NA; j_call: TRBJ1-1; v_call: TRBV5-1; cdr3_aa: CASSLVQTGPNTEAFF; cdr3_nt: TGCGCCAGCAGCTTGGTCCAGACAGGCCCTAACACTGAAGCTTTCTTT
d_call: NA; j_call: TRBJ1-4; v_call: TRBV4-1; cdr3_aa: CASSQVRATSKEKLFF; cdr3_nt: TGCGCCAGCAGCCAGGTTCGGGCCACGTCAAAGGAAAAACTGTTTTTT
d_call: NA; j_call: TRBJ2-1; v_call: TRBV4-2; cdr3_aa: CASSQARGNEQFF; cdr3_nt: TGTGCCAGCAGCCAAGCGCGTGGCAATGAGCAGTTCTTC
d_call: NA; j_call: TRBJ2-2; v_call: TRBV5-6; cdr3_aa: CASSFVQGTGGELFF; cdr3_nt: TGTGCCAGCAGCTTTGTACAGGGAACGGGCGGGGAGCTGTTTTTT
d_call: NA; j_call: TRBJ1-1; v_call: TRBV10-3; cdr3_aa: CAISASRNTEAFF; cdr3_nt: TGTGCCATCAGTGCGAGCAGAAACACTGAAGCTTTCTTT
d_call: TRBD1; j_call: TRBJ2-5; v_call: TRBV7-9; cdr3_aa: CASSSRQGLGQETQYF; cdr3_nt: TGTGCCAGCAGCTCCCGACAGGGGTTAGGGCAAGAGACCCAGTACTTC
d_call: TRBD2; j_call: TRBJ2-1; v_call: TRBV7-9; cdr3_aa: CASSFRAGGQNEQFF; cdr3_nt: TGTGCCAGCAGCTTTCGAGCGGGGGGGCAGAATGAGCAGTTCTTC
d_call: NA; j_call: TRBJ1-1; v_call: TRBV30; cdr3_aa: CAWSLYRVGEAFF; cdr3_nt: TGTGCCTGGAGCCTCTACAGGGTAGGTGAAGCTTTCTTT
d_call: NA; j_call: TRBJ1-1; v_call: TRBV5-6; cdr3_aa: CASSTQWLDTEAFF; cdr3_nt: TGTGCCAGCAGCACCCAGTGGTTGGACACTGAAGCTTTCTTT
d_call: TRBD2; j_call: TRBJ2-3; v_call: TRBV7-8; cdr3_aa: CASTPGLAGRGDTQYF; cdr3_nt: TGTGCCAGCACCCCGGGACTAGCGGGTCGGGGGGATACGCAGTATTTT
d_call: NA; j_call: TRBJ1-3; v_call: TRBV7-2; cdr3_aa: CASSLASLRTGNTIYF; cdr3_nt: TGTGCCAGCAGCTTAGCGAGTTTACGAACTGGAAACACCATATATTTT
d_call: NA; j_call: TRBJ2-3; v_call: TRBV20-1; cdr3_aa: CSARDLGGPCF; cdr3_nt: TGCAGTGCTAGAGATTTGGGGGGCCCGTGTTTT